This paragraph reports one T cell receptor beta chain. Its target is unknown. This table comes from immunoSEQ multiplex PCR, and its TCRdb copy is limited to in-frame clones, with some not included. The sample contains some 100,000 clones, around three quarters of which appear only once. This sample stems from a study of glioma-infiltrating T cells after dendritic cell vaccination. Study summary: Autologous tumor lysate-pulsed dendritic cell vaccination was given between the early 2000s and the early 2010s.

Study-wide points: No direct clonality-survival link was found; a diverse polyclonal response may matter.

Germline V gene sequence: CDR1 MGHRA, CDR2 YSYEKL. V was pared by 5 bases and J by 4 bases, with 6 bases of the junction left unmatched. The CDR3 sequence is 16 residues long. This clonotype originated in a human donor with glioblastoma. The sequencing used blood, collected before dendritic cell vaccination. The chain uses TRBV4-1 and TRBJ2-3; 13 positions agree with TRBD2. The DNA for the CDR3 is TGCGCCAGCAGCATTACTAGCGGGAGGGCCGCAGATACGCAGTATTTT. This encodes CASSITSGRAADTQYF.